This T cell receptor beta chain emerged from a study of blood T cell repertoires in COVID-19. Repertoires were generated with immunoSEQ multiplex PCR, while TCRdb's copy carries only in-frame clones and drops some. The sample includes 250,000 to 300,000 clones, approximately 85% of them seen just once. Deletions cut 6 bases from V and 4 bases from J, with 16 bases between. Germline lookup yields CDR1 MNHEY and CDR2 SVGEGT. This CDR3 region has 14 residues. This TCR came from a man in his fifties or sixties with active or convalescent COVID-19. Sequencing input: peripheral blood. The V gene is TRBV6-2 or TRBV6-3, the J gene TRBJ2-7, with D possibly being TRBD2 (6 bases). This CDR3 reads CASSSMASEYEQYF. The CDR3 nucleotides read TGTGCCAGCAGCTCAATGGCTAGCGAGTACGAGCAGTACTTC.